A single TCR beta chain is shown here with its context. The antigen is undetermined. The template was RNA from unsorted bulk tissue. Newly diagnosed lung cancer patients had thoracic surgery in China, August–November 2014, without prior chemotherapy. This record comes from a study of tumor and adjacent non-tumor tissue in lung cancer. Study overall: About 4.17 million productive TCRbeta reads were obtained per sample on average.

The library came from three nested PCR rounds adapted from ARM-PCR protocols. Each CDR3 protein gets one entry after TCRdb re-called the multiplex PCR reads with MiXCR. This sample has 200,000 to 250,000 distinct CDR3 sequences; about 76% occur once, and the top ten carry 25%. From germline, CDR1 is SQVTM and CDR2 ANQGSEA. The ends lost 5 bases at V and 5 bases at J; junction bases unmatched: 10. The CDR3 is 14 residues long. General study results and limits: Compared with tumor, normal lung showed significantly lower TCR diversity.

This chain uses TRBV29-1 with TRBJ2-3; 7 nucleotides match TRBD2. Sequenced material: lung tumor tissue. The clonotype was recovered from a man aged 60 to 75 with non-small cell lung cancer. Here the CDR3 reads CSVLRGSNLDTQYF. The DNA of the CDR3 is TGCAGCGTTCTACGCGGGAGCAACTTAGATACGCAGTATTTT.